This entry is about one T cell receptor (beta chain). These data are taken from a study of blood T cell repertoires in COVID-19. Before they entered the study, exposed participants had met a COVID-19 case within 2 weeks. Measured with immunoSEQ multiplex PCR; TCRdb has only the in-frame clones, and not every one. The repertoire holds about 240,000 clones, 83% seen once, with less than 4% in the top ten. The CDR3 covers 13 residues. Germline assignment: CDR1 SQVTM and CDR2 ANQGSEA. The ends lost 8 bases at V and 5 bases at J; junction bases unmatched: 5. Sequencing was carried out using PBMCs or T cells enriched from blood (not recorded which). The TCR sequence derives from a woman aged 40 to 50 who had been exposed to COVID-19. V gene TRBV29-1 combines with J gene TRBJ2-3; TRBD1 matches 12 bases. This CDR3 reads CSTGTGGVDTQYF. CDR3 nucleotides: TGCAGCACTGGGACAGGGGGCGTAGATACGCAGTATTTT.